This T cell receptor (beta chain) originates from a study of cytomegalovirus exposure and HLA in healthy donors. V lost 5 bases and J lost 7; bases outside the gene matches: 5. Germline lookup yields CDR1 SEHNR and CDR2 FQNEAQ (reference sequence). The CDR3 sequence is 12 residues long. This clone was observed a few times. Sequenced by immunoSEQ multiplex PCR; TCRdb stores in-frame clones only, minus some. The sample yields about 220,000 clones, 85% to 90% seen once. The V gene is TRBV7-9, the J gene TRBJ2-7, with 7 bases that match TRBD1. Sequencing used PBMCs. The receptor's source is a woman aged 18-29 years in good health and CMV-seronegative. In DNA, the CDR3 is TGTGCCAGCAGCGGACAGGCTCGTGAGCAGTACTTC. This codes for CASSGQAREQYF.